This TCR beta chain was profiled in a study of CD8+ T cells in alopecia areata. About the research overall: Scoring of severity for treated patients was based on percentage of affected scalp area.

This clone showed up just a few times. What it binds is not known. Treatment here: oral pan-JAK inhibitor, 5-10 mg twice daily. Alopecia areata patients provided lesional scalp punch biopsies and peripheral blood. Points from the study as a whole: Numerous expanded lesional clones remained in scalp and blood during tofacitinib.

Extracted RNA was reverse transcribed into cDNA, the sequencing template. Repertoires were generated with immunoSEQ multiplex PCR, while TCRdb's copy carries only in-frame clones and drops some. Among 110,000 to 150,000 clones listed, 54% were seen once. With 0 bases removed from V and 5 bases from J, the gap between germline ends came to 11 bases. This CDR3 spans 16 amino acids. Germline V gene lookup returns CDR1 SGHTA and CDR2 FQGNSA. Sequencing used CD8+ T cells sorted from blood, obtained at week 4, from a patient treated with tofacitinib. The J gene is TRBJ1-6, the V gene TRBV7-2; TRBD1 is a possible D gene (5 bases). This clonotype originated in a human donor with alopecia areata. The CDR3 loop reads CASSLAVEGHNSPLHF. The CDR3 bases are TGTGCCAGCAGCTTAGCGGTGGAGGGACATAATTCACCCCTCCACTTT.